The next 16 T cell receptor beta chains were all read from a single sample in a study of T cells in Graves' hyperthyroidism and ophthalmopathy. Amplification of TCR beta CDR3 regions was performed using RNA transcripts as template. Carried out on the TCR CDR3, a first-round RT-PCR used the HTBI primer set. From the multiplex PCR reads, TCRdb called clonotypes with MiXCR, one entry per CDR3 protein. The data hold around 50,000 distinct CDR3 sequences, with less than 50% observed a single time. The sequencing sample was made of blood. The receptor source for this set is a woman aged 50 to 60 with Graves' ophthalmopathy.

Judged by abundance, this clonotype is medium-sized. The chain has TRBV29-1 and TRBJ2-1; the D is unclear. Germline V lookup: CDR1 SQVTM, CDR2 ANQGSEA. Trimming left V 6 bases short and J 9 bases short, with 15 bases between. This CDR3 spans 12 amino acids. DNA of the CDR3: TGCAGCGTCCCACGAACCCTCAGTGAGCAGTTCTTC. It is translated as CSVPRTLSEQFF.

This rearrangement joins TRBV19 to TRBJ2-7; no definite D call. V lost 1 base to trimming and J lost 3 bases, with 7 bases between them. The CDR3 spans 13 residues. The germline V gene has CDR1 LNHDA and CDR2 SQIVND (reference sequence). Here the CDR3 DNA reads TGTGCCAGTAGTATAGGCTGGCGCTACGAGCAGTACTTC. It translates to CASSIGWRYEQYF.

The chain is built from TRBV24-1 and TRBJ2-7; tentative D call: TRBD2 (5 bases). CDR3 length: 11 residues. The V end lost 9 bases, the J end lost 7 bases, and 12 bases lay between the germline ends. In germline, CDR1 is KGHDR, CDR2 SFDVKD. The CDR3 loop reads CATGSLQEQYF. The CDR3 DNA sequence: TGTGCCACCGGGAGTCTCCAAGAGCAGTACTTC.

J is TRBJ2-5 and V is TRBV6-2 or TRBV6-3, with D possibly being TRBD2 (5 bases). The V end was cut by 2 bases, the J end by 3 bases, with 13 bases between. The germline V gene has CDR1 MNHEY and CDR2 SVGEGT. The CDR3 sequence is 15 residues long. The CDR3 region is CASSYRRSSKETQYF. The CDR3 DNA reads as TGTGCCAGCAGTTACAGGAGGAGCTCAAAAGAGACCCAGTACTTC.

This clonotype showed up just a few times. Given a much more abundant clone one base away, this may be a read error. The V and J genes are TRBV20-1 and TRBJ2-7; 7 nucleotides match TRBD2. The CDR3 is made up of 14 amino acids. V lost 5 bases, J lost 5 bases, and 12 bases stayed unmatched. Germline CDR1 is DFQATT and CDR2 is SNEGSKA (reference sequence). Here the CDR3 DNA reads TGCAGTGCTGGGGGGGAGGGTGGGGCGAACGAGCAGTACTTC. It codes for CSAGGEGGANEQYF.

Remarks on this clonotype: Because it lacks the conserved phenylalanine or tryptophan at the end, this CDR3 is likely a read error. It is unclear where the CDR3 begins or ends on the DNA, so no DNA is shown, and the CDR3 is as TCRdb lists it. The rearrangement uses TRBV29-1 and TRBJ2-7. The CDR3 length equals 15 residues, ends included. The germline CDR1 and CDR2 sequences are SQVTM and ANQGSEA. The CDR3 reads CSVVAWAAYAYERYS.

This chain uses TRBV28 with TRBJ1-1; weak D call: TRBD1 (6 bases). The germline V gene has CDR1 MDHEN and CDR2 SYDVKM. The ends were cut back, 3 bases at V and 4 bases at J, with 12 bases in the middle. The CDR3 sequence is 14 residues long. The CDR3 DNA reads TGTGCCAGCAGTTTGGGGGGGCGAGGCACTGAAGCTTTCTTT. Its translation is CASSLGGRGTEAFF.

In this sample, this clonotype turned up many times. V and J are TRBV7-9 and TRBJ2-6; no clear D. V was trimmed by 9 bases and J by 9 bases, leaving 15 bases between them. The CDR3 totals 13 residues. Germline assignment: CDR1 SEHNR and CDR2 FQNEAQ (reference sequence). CDR3 protein: CASTTTMVNVLTF. DNA for the CDR3: TGTGCCAGTACGACAACAATGGTCAACGTCCTGACTTTC.

The chain joins TRBV20-1 to TRBJ2-7; TRBD2 aligns across 8 bases. CDR1 is DFQATT, CDR2 SNEGSKA, per germline (reference sequence). CDR3 length: 17 amino acids. J lost 5 bases, V lost 0 bases, and 15 bases had no gene match. CDR3 sequence: CSARDFFSGTRGDEQYF. CDR3 DNA: TGCAGTGCTAGAGATTTCTTCTCCGGGACTAGAGGGGACGAGCAGTACTTC.

This clonotype was observed at least ten times. The chain links TRBV27 to TRBJ1-2; D remains ambiguous. V was pared by 3 bases and J by 5 bases, with 13 bases between. CDR1 is MNHEY, CDR2 SMNVEV, per germline (reference sequence). This CDR3 contains 14 residues. The CDR3 DNA reads TGTGCCAGCAGTTTGAAAGGCATAGCATATGGCTACACCTTC. Amino acids: CASSLKGIAYGYTF.

Sample share makes this clonotype medium-sized. The chain has TRBV20-1 and TRBJ2-5; 8 bases match TRBD2. This CDR3 comprises 13 residues. The junction had 4 bases not matched to a gene; V was cut back by 3 bases and J by 4 bases. Germline V lookup: CDR1 DFQATT, CDR2 SNEGSKA (reference sequence). The CDR3 coding sequence is TGCAGTGCTAGTGGGCTAGCGGGAGAGACCCAGTACTTC. Its protein is CSASGLAGETQYF.

This chain links TRBV6-5 with TRBJ2-7; TRBD1 matches at 8 bases. The CDR3 has 15 residues. Germline CDR1 is MNHEY and CDR2 is SVGAGI. The V gene end was trimmed by 6 bases and the J gene end by 2 bases; junction bases not matched to a gene: 9. DNA of the CDR3: TGTGCCAGCAGAGGAACAGGGGGACAGCCCTACGAGCAGTACTTC. Its translation: CASRGTGGQPYEQYF.

This clonotype was counted a single time. The chain uses TRBV7-9 and TRBJ2-3, with D perhaps assigned TRBD1 or TRBD2 (5 bases each). Germline V gene lookup returns CDR1 SEHNR and CDR2 FQNEAQ (reference sequence). Deletions cut 0 bases from V and 3 bases from J, with 7 bases between. This CDR3 contains 14 residues. CDR3: CASSLAGTTDTQYF. The CDR3 bases are TGTGCCAGCAGCTTAGCGGGGACGACAGATACGCAGTATTTT.

This clonotype was seen ten or more times. This sequence may be a read error, since a much larger clone differs from it by one base. The V call is TRBV20-1, the J call TRBJ2-7; possibly TRBD2 for D (6 bases). The germline V gene encodes CDR1 DFQATT and CDR2 SNEGSKA (reference sequence). The CDR3 length is 14 residues. V lost 6 bases to trimming and J lost 2 bases, with 17 bases between them. CDR3 in amino acids: CSADHRASAYEQYF. In DNA form, the CDR3 reads TGCAGTGCCGATCACCGGGCTAGCGCCTACGAGCAGTACTTC.

This clonotype was counted many times. This chain joins TRBV6-5 and TRBJ1-5, with D perhaps matching TRBD1 (5 bases). CDR3 length: 16 residues. Germline loops: CDR1 MNHEY, CDR2 SVGAGI. The V end lost 2 bases, the J end lost 0 bases, and 11 bases lay between the germline ends. The CDR3 nucleotides read TGTGCCAGCAGTTACACCGGGACGGATAGCAATCAGCCCCAGCATTTT. This codes for CASSYTGTDSNQPQHF.

For this clonotype: One end of the junction varies from germline; a read error may be responsible. V and J are TRBV7-3 and TRBJ2-1; D not resolved. Germline V lookup: CDR1 SGHTA, CDR2 FQGTGA. This CDR3 comprises 13 residues. The CDR3 DNA follows: TGTGTCAGCAGCCTGAGCTCCTACAATGAGCGGTTCTTC. Protein: CVSSLSSYNERFF.